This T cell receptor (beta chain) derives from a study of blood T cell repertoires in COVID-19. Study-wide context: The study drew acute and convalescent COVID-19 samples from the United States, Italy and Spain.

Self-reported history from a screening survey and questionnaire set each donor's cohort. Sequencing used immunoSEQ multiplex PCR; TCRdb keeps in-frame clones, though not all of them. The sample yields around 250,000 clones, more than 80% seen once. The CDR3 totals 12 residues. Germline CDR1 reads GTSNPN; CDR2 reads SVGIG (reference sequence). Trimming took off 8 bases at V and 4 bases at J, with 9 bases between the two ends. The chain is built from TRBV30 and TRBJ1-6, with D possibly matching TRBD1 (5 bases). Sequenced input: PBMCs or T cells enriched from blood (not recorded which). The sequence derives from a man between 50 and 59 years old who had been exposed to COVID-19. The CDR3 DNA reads TGTGCCGGAGCAGGGTATAATTCACCCCTCCACTTT. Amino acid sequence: CAGAGYNSPLHF.